The 8 T cell receptor beta chains given below trace back to one sample, sequenced in a study of blood T cell repertoires in COVID-19. TCRdb keeps only in-frame clones here, not all; method: immunoSEQ multiplex PCR. The sample gives 100,000 to 150,000 clones, about 88% of which show up once; roughly 17% is in the top ten. Sequencing input: peripheral blood. These receptors came from a woman of 80 years or more with acute or convalescent COVID-19.

V is TRBV3-1 (or the pseudogene TRBV3-2) and J is TRBJ2-7; 11 nucleotides line up with TRBD1. The CDR3 has 14 amino acids. Unmatched junction bases numbered 6, after V lost 5 bases and J lost 6 bases. Germline values: CDR1 LGHDT, CDR2 YNNKEL (reference sequence). The CDR3 sequence is CASSFGQGAGEQYF. The CDR3 DNA is TGTGCCAGCAGCTTCGGACAGGGGGCCGGCGAGCAGTACTTC.

This clone was counted a single time. V and J are TRBV6-5 and TRBJ2-5; D gene ambiguous. CDR1 MNHEY and CDR2 SVGAGI come from the germline V gene. V lost 8 bases, J lost 1 base, and 11 bases lay in between. This CDR3 is built from 13 residues. The chain's CDR3 is CASPRYLQETQYF. Here the CDR3 DNA reads TGTGCCAGCCCCAGATACCTCCAAGAGACCCAGTACTTC.

This chain uses TRBV6-6 with TRBJ2-2; maybe TRBD1 (6 bases). V was cut by 6 bases and J by 4 bases, with 12 bases left in between. Germline CDR1 and CDR2: MNHNY and SVGAGI (reference sequence). The CDR3 is made up of 14 amino acids. CDR3 sequence: CASRSTGSTGELFF. DNA for the CDR3: TGTGCCAGCAGATCCACAGGGTCCACCGGGGAGCTGTTTTTT.

The chain has TRBV7-9 and TRBJ2-2, with 7 bases that match TRBD1. J gave up 1 base and V 4 bases, and 3 bases lay outside the gene matches. The CDR3 sequence is 15 residues long. The germline gives CDR1 SEHNR, CDR2 FQNEAQ (reference sequence). The CDR3 DNA follows: TGTGCCAGCAGCTCGGGACAGTTGAACACCGGGGAGCTGTTTTTT. Translated: CASSSGQLNTGELFF.

J is TRBJ2-1 and V is TRBV29-1, with TRBD1 identical over 8 bases. Germline V gives CDR1 SQVTM, CDR2 ANQGSEA. Trimming removed 3 bases from V and 6 bases from J; junction bases left unmatched: 4. The CDR3 totals 13 residues. CDR3 nucleotides: TGCAGCGTTGATGGGACAGGCTCCAATGAGCAGTTCTTC. Its translation is CSVDGTGSNEQFF.

The rearrangement uses TRBV12-5 and TRBJ1-5, with 8 bases matching TRBD1. V lost 6 bases and J lost 7; bases outside the gene matches: 5. Germline loops: CDR1 LGHNT, CDR2 FRNRAP. The CDR3 runs to 13 residues. CDR3 protein: CASGSGGGQPQHF. The CDR3 coding sequence is TGTGCTAGTGGATCAGGGGGCGGGCAGCCCCAGCATTTT.

V and J are TRBV9 and TRBJ1-1, with D perhaps TRBD1 (6 bases). CDR1 and CDR2 from the germline V gene are SGDLS and YYNGEE. The CDR3 is 13 amino acids. V lost 2 bases and J 8 bases, leaving 13 bases between the germline ends. In DNA form, the CDR3 reads TGTGCCAGCAGCGTTCGTCCAGGGGTGGAAGCTTTCTTT. It encodes CASSVRPGVEAFF.

This rearrangement joins TRBV24-1 to TRBJ1-2; 8 bases match TRBD1. Unmatched junction bases numbered 14, after V lost 3 bases and J lost 6 bases. Per the germline V gene, CDR1 is KGHDR and CDR2 is SFDVKD. CDR3 size: 17 residues. CDR3 residues: CATSDPGTGRRNNGYTF. In nucleotides, the CDR3 is TGTGCCACCAGTGATCCCGGGACAGGCAGGCGGAACAATGGCTACACCTTC.